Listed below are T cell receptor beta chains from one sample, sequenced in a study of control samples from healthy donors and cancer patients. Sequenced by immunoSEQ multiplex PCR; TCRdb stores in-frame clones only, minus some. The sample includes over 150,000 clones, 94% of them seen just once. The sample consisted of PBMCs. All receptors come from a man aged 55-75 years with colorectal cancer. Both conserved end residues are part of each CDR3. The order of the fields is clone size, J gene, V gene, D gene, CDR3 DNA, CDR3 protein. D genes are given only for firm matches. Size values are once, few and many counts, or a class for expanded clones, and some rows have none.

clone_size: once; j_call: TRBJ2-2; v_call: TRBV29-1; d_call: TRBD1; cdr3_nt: TGCAGCGTTGAAGACCCGGGACAGGGGGGTTCCGGGGAGCTGTTTTTT; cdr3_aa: CSVEDPGQGGSGELFF
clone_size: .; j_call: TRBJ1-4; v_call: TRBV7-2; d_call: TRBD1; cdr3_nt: TGTGCCAGCAGCTTAGCAGGGGGCAATGAAAAACTGTTTTTT; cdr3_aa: CASSLAGGNEKLFF
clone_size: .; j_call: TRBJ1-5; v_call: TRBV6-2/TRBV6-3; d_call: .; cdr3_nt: TGTGCCAGCAGTTACTCCAGGTATCAGCCCCAGCATTTT; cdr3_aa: CASSYSRYQPQHF
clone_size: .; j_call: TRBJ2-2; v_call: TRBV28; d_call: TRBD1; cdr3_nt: TGTGCCAGCAGTTTCCCAACGCAGGGGGCTTTCACCGGGGAGCTGTTTTTT; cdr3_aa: CASSFPTQGAFTGELFF
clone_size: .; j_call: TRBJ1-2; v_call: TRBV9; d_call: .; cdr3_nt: TGTGCCAGCAGCGTATCGACAGCCTACTATGGCTACACCTTC; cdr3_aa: CASSVSTAYYGYTF
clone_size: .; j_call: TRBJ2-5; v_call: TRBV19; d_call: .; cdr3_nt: TGTGCCAGTAGTATAGAGGGTGGGACTCAACGGGAGACCCAGTACTTC; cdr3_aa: CASSIEGGTQRETQYF
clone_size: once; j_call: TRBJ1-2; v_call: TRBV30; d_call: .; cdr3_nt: TGTGCCTCAGGATATTTCTATGGCTACACCTTC; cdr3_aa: CASGYFYGYTF
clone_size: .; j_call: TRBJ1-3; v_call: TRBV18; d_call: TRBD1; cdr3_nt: TGTGCCAGCTCAGCTCCGGGACAGGGGGCACACACCATATATTTT; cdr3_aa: CASSAPGQGAHTIYF
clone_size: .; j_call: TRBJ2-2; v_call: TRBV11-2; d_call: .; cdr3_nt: TGTGCCAGCAGCCTACCCCCAGGGGGGGGGAAGCTGTTTTTT; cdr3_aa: CASSLPPGGGKLFF
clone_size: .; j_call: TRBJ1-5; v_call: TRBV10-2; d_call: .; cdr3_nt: TGCGCCAGCAGTGAGCAGGGTGGGAGCAATCAGCCCCAGCATTTT; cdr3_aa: CASSEQGGSNQPQHF
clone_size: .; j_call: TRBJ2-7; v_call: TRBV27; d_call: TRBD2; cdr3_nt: TGTGCCAGCAGTTTATTCGGGACTAGCGGCTCCTACGAGCAGTACTTC; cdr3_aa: CASSLFGTSGSYEQYF
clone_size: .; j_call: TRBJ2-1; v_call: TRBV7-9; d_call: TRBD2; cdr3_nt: TGTGCCAGCAGCCACCCCCTAGCGGGGGACCTCAGGAATGAGCAGTTCTTC; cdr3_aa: CASSHPLAGDLRNEQFF
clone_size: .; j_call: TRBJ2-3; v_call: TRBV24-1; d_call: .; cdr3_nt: TGTGCCACCGGGAGTTCAGGGCCCGATACGCAGTATTTT; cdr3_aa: CATGSSGPDTQYF
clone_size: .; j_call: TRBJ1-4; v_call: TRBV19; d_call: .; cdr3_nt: TGTGCCAGTAGTCCCGGCACAGCAACTAATGAAAAACTGTTTTTT; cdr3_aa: CASSPGTATNEKLFF
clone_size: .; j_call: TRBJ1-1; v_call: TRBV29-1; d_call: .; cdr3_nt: TGCAGCGTCGACAGGAACACTGAAGCTTTCTTT; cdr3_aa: CSVDRNTEAFF
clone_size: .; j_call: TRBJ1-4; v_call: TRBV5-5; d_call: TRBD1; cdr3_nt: TGTGCCAGCAGCCTTGGCACGGACAGGGGGCCCAATGAAAAACTGTTTTTT; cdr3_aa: CASSLGTDRGPNEKLFF
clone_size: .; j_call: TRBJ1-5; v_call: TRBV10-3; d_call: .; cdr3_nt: TGTGCCATCAAGGAGCAGGGGAATCAGCCCCAGCATTTT; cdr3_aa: CAIKEQGNQPQHF
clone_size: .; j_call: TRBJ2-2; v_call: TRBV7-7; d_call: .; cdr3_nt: TGTGCCAGCAGCCGGGGGACGAACACCGGGGAGCTGTTTTTT; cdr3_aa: CASSRGTNTGELFF
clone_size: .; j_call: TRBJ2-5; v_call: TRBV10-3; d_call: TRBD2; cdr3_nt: TGCGCCATCAGAAGAGCGGGGGGCAGTCAAGAGACCCAGTACTTC; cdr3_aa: CAIRRAGGSQETQYF
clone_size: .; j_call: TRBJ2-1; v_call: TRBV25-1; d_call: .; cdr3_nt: TGTGCCAGCAGTGAAAGGGGGGGCAAATGGGAGCAGTTCTTC; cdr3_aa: CASSERGGKWEQFF
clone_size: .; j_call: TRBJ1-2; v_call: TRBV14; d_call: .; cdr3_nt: TGTGCCAGCAGCCAAGTCATGGGACACCACTATGGCTACACCTTC; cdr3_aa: CASSQVMGHHYGYTF
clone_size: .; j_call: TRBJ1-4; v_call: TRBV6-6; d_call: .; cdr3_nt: TGTGCCAGCAGTCCCCGACTGGATGAAAAACTGTTTTTT; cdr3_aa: CASSPRLDEKLFF
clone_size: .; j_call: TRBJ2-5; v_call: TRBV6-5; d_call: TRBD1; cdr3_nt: TGTGCCAGCAGTTCGACAGGGGCCCTGGAGACCCAGTACTTC; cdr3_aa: CASSSTGALETQYF